The clone carrying this T cell receptor beta chain was detected a few times. V was cut by 4 bases and J by 5 bases, with 12 bases left in between. Germline-derived CDR1 and CDR2 are SGHDT and YYEEEE. This CDR3 is built from 13 residues. The data stem from a study of T cell repertoires in cytomegalovirus infection. TCRdb reprocessed the reads via MiXCR and lists one record per CDR3 protein. The table shows roughly 230,000 distinct CDR3 sequences, with over 20% occurring only once. The sample was CD8+ T cells from PBMCs. The gene calls are TRBV5-6 and TRBJ1-1; D might be TRBD1 (6 bases). The TCR originated in a human donor in good health (CMV status not recorded). Some clones in this sample may be carry-over from other donors' samples. CDR3 in DNA: TGTGCCAGCAGCCAGGGGACACATACTGAAGCTTTCTTT. Translation: CASSQGTHTEAFF.